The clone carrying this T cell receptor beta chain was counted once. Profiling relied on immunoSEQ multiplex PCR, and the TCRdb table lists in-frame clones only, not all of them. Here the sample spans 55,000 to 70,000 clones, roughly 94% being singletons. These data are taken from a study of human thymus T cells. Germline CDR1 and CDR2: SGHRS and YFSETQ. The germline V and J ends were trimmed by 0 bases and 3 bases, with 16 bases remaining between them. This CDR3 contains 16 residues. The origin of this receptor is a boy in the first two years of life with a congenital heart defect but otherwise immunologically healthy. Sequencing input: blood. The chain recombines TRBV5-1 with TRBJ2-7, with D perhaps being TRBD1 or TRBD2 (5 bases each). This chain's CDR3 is CASSLAGRILGYEQYF. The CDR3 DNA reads TGCGCCAGCAGCTTGGCGGGGCGGATCCTAGGCTACGAGCAGTACTTC.